This is a list of T cell receptor beta chains from one sample in a study of human T cells and chemical hapten exposure. TCRdb processed the RACE reads anew with MiXCR; each CDR3 protein has one entry. The sample yields roughly 160,000 distinct CDR3 sequences, 14% seen once. Specimen: whole blood, collected in connection with sensitization to the hapten diphenylcyclopropenone (DPC). All receptors come from a woman aged 25 to 39 with alopecia areata. Some clones in this sample may be carry-over from other donors' samples. CDR3s include the opening cysteine and the closing phenylalanine or tryptophan. Each record gives: CDR3 protein, CDR3 DNA, clone size, V gene, J gene, D gene. The D gene is left open where the match is weak. Rows may omit the clone size; those that give it use once, few, many or a size class.

cdr3_aa: CASSPAGRGVSTDTQYF
cdr3_nt: TGTGCCAGCAGCCCGGCGGGTCGGGGGGTTTCCACAGATACGCAGTATTTT
clone_size: few
v_call: TRBV5-4
j_call: TRBJ2-3
d_call: TRBD2

cdr3_aa: CASTTDRDEQYF
cdr3_nt: TGTGCCAGCACCACCGACAGGGATGAGCAGTACTTC
clone_size: few
v_call: TRBV28
j_call: TRBJ2-7
d_call: TRBD1

cdr3_aa: CASSPTGRKTGELFF
cdr3_nt: TGTGCCAGCAGTCCGACAGGTCGGAAGACCGGGGAGCTGTTTTTT
clone_size: many
v_call: TRBV28
j_call: TRBJ2-2
d_call: .

cdr3_aa: CASSRQGVQPQHF
cdr3_nt: TGTGCCAGCAGTCGACAGGGAGTCCAGCCCCAGCATTTT
clone_size: few
v_call: TRBV6-2/TRBV6-3
j_call: TRBJ1-5
d_call: TRBD1

cdr3_aa: CASSFLRLASTDTQYF
cdr3_nt: TGCGCCAGCAGCTTCCTTCGACTAGCGAGCACAGATACGCAGTATTTT
clone_size: few
v_call: TRBV5-1
j_call: TRBJ2-3
d_call: TRBD2

cdr3_aa: CASRNPHRLGKDEQYF
cdr3_nt: TGTGCCAGCAGAAACCCGCACAGGCTTGGAAAGGACGAGCAGTACTTC
clone_size: few
v_call: TRBV6-2/TRBV6-3
j_call: TRBJ2-7
d_call: .

cdr3_aa: CASGTGVSTDTQYF
cdr3_nt: TGTGCTAGTGGAACAGGGGTGAGCACAGATACGCAGTATTTT
clone_size: few
v_call: TRBV12-5
j_call: TRBJ2-3
d_call: TRBD1

cdr3_aa: CSVSTGERTEAFF
cdr3_nt: TGCAGCGTGTCCACAGGGGAGCGCACTGAAGCTTTCTTT
clone_size: few
v_call: TRBV29-1
j_call: TRBJ1-1
d_call: TRBD1

cdr3_aa: CASSQVLRDEQYF
cdr3_nt: TGTGCCAGCAGCCAAGTCCTCAGGGACGAGCAGTACTTC
clone_size: .
v_call: TRBV6-6
j_call: TRBJ2-7
d_call: .

cdr3_aa: CASRAPGTGLFF
cdr3_nt: TGTGCCAGCAGGGCACCCGGGACAGGTCTGTTCTTC
clone_size: .
v_call: TRBV11-2
j_call: TRBJ2-1
d_call: TRBD1

cdr3_aa: CAVGTGWDQPQHF
cdr3_nt: TGTGCCGTAGGGACAGGTTGGGATCAGCCCCAGCATTTT
clone_size: many
v_call: TRBV6-6
j_call: TRBJ1-5
d_call: TRBD1

cdr3_aa: CASSFSTQRGYTF
cdr3_nt: TGTGCCAGCAGTTTTTCAACCCAGCGAGGCTACACCTTC
clone_size: .
v_call: TRBV28
j_call: TRBJ1-2
d_call: .

cdr3_aa: CASLAHLGDTQYF
cdr3_nt: TGTGCCAGTCTAGCCCACCTCGGAGATACGCAGTATTTT
clone_size: few
v_call: TRBV6-2/TRBV6-3
j_call: TRBJ2-3
d_call: .

cdr3_aa: CASSPRDLATEAFF
cdr3_nt: TGTGCCAGCAGTCCCCGGGACCTGGCCACTGAAGCTTTCTTT
clone_size: .
v_call: TRBV7-2
j_call: TRBJ1-1
d_call: .

cdr3_aa: CASSLYKRTSGRAVGSEQFF
cdr3_nt: TGTGCCAGCAGCCTATACAAACGGACTAGCGGGAGGGCCGTGGGCAGTGAGCAGTTCTTC
clone_size: few
v_call: TRBV13
j_call: TRBJ2-1
d_call: TRBD2

cdr3_aa: CSVSGQNTEAFF
cdr3_nt: TGCAGCGTTTCGGGGCAAAACACTGAAGCTTTCTTT
clone_size: many
v_call: TRBV29-1
j_call: TRBJ1-1
d_call: .

cdr3_aa: CASSQDPAIYGYTF
cdr3_nt: TGTGCCAGCAGCCAAGACCCAGCCATCTATGGCTACACCTTC
clone_size: .
v_call: TRBV3-1
j_call: TRBJ1-2
d_call: .

cdr3_aa: CASSNALAGGANEQFF
cdr3_nt: TGTGCCAGCAGTAATGCCTTAGCGGGGGGTGCCAATGAGCAGTTCTTC
clone_size: few
v_call: TRBV28
j_call: TRBJ2-1
d_call: TRBD2

cdr3_aa: CASRGSVGVDTGELFF
cdr3_nt: TGTGCCAGCAGGGGGTCTGTTGGCGTAGACACCGGGGAGCTGTTTTTT
clone_size: .
v_call: TRBV6-6
j_call: TRBJ2-2
d_call: .

cdr3_aa: CSATGSGGTDTQYF
cdr3_nt: TGCAGTGCCACTGGATCGGGGGGCACAGATACGCAGTATTTT
clone_size: .
v_call: TRBV20-1
j_call: TRBJ2-3
d_call: .

cdr3_aa: CASSLIRSSTDTQYF
cdr3_nt: TGTGCCAGCAGCTTAATAAGAAGTAGCACAGATACGCAGTATTTT
clone_size: few
v_call: TRBV7-2
j_call: TRBJ2-3
d_call: .

cdr3_aa: CASSFSGTQETQYF
cdr3_nt: TGTGCCAGCAGTTTCAGCGGGACCCAAGAGACCCAGTACTTC
clone_size: .
v_call: TRBV12-3/TRBV12-4
j_call: TRBJ2-5
d_call: TRBD2

cdr3_aa: CASRYSANQPQHF
cdr3_nt: TGTGCCAGCAGATACAGCGCGAATCAGCCCCAGCATTTT
clone_size: .
v_call: TRBV2
j_call: TRBJ1-5
d_call: .

cdr3_aa: CASSVANSLTEAFF
cdr3_nt: TGTGCCAGCAGCGTAGCGAATAGTCTAACTGAAGCTTTCTTT
clone_size: many
v_call: TRBV9
j_call: TRBJ1-1
d_call: .

cdr3_aa: CASGYPPSANNEQFF
cdr3_nt: TGTGCTAGTGGATACCCCCCCTCGGCAAACAATGAGCAGTTCTTC
clone_size: .
v_call: TRBV12-5
j_call: TRBJ2-1
d_call: .

cdr3_aa: CASSYGGVETQYF
cdr3_nt: TGTGCCAGCAGCTATGGAGGGGTGGAGACCCAGTACTTC
clone_size: .
v_call: TRBV5-6
j_call: TRBJ2-5
d_call: .

cdr3_aa: CASSLRGGAEETQYF
cdr3_nt: TGTGCCAGCAGTTTACGGGGGGGCGCCGAAGAGACCCAGTACTTC
clone_size: .
v_call: TRBV12-3/TRBV12-4
j_call: TRBJ2-5
d_call: TRBD2

cdr3_aa: CASSQGTTEAFF
cdr3_nt: TGCGCCAGCAGCCAGGGTACCACTGAAGCTTTCTTT
clone_size: .
v_call: TRBV10-2
j_call: TRBJ1-1
d_call: .

cdr3_aa: CASSSGLASPEQYF
cdr3_nt: TGTGCCAGCAGCTCGGGACTAGCAAGCCCCGAGCAGTACTTC
clone_size: few
v_call: TRBV7-2
j_call: TRBJ2-7
d_call: TRBD2

cdr3_aa: CSVKRHPYEQYF
cdr3_nt: TGCAGTGTTAAGCGGCACCCCTACGAGCAGTACTTC
clone_size: .
v_call: TRBV20-1
j_call: TRBJ2-7
d_call: .

cdr3_aa: CASSPRTDTQYF
cdr3_nt: TGTGCCAGCAGCCCCCGCACAGATACGCAGTATTTT
clone_size: many
v_call: TRBV18
j_call: TRBJ2-3
d_call: .

cdr3_aa: CASSPAGQTYEQYF
cdr3_nt: TGTGCCAGCTCACCAGCGGGGCAAACCTACGAGCAGTACTTC
clone_size: few
v_call: TRBV18
j_call: TRBJ2-7
d_call: .

cdr3_aa: CASSPPGVLEQYF
cdr3_nt: TGTGCCAGCAGCCCCCCCGGGGTCCTCGAGCAGTACTTC
clone_size: .
v_call: TRBV7-2
j_call: TRBJ2-7
d_call: .